The clone carrying this TCR beta chain was recorded many times. What it binds is not known. The data were taken from a study of CD8 T cells in ankylosing spondylitis. Between the trimmed V and J ends, which lost 3 bases and 3 bases, there was a span of 9 bases. From germline, CDR1 is SGHRS and CDR2 YFSETQ. The CDR3 is made up of 13 amino acids. TCRdb passed the 5' RACE reads through MiXCR, listing each CDR3 protein once. The data contain about 800,000 distinct CDR3 sequences, roughly 12% of them seen just once; the ten biggest clones take up under 0.6%. Notes on the study in general: Relatively rare in peripheral blood, disease-linked clones were also CD8+. For ankylosing spondylitis blood, a TCR beta motif of 8 or 9 highly homologous variants appeared characteristic.

The sample comprised blood, either unsorted or a sorted T cell fraction (not recorded which). The V and J genes are TRBV5-1 and TRBJ1-2; no reliable D call. The source of this sequence is a male donor with ankylosing spondylitis. In DNA, the CDR3 is TGCGCCAGCAGCTCCAGACAAGACTATGGCTACACCTTC. Its protein is CASSSRQDYGYTF. Full variable domain (outside the CDR3, taken from reference TRBV5-1 and TRBJ1-2): KAGVTQTPRYLIKTRGQQVTLSCSPISGHRSVSWYQQTPGQGLQFLFEYFSETQRNKGNFPGRFSGRQFSNSRSEMNVSTLELGDSALYLCASSSRQDYGYTFGSGTRLTVV.